Below, one T cell receptor beta chain is given with its context. The antigen is unknown. From the reads, TCRdb called clonotypes with MiXCR, one entry per CDR3 protein. This sample has about 900,000 distinct CDR3 sequences, with about a third found just once. Per the germline V gene, CDR1 is SGHTA and CDR2 is FQGNSA. V lost 5 bases, J lost 0 bases, and 10 bases lay in between. The CDR3 is made up of 15 amino acids. The record originates from a study of T cell repertoires in cytomegalovirus infection. As for the study in general: Peptides in the study included HLA-C-restricted and HLA-B-restricted CMV epitopes. An indication of both CMV infection and matching HLA type came from public TCR beta signatures. General observations from the study: People with CMV and the relevant HLA were identified by cumulative public TCR beta family frequency. HLA-C-restricted, CMV-specific TCR beta clonotypes were dominant ex vivo.

The chain employs TRBV7-2 and TRBJ2-2, with no clear D. The material sequenced was cultured CD8+ T cells from PBMCs, taken from culture after CMV antigen stimulation. This TCR was recovered from a human donor in good health (CMV status not recorded). Some clones in this sample may be carry-over from other donors' samples. The CDR3 DNA follows: TGTGCCAGCAGCCTGGACGTCACGAACACCGGGGAGCTGTTTTTT. Protein: CASSLDVTNTGELFF. The full variable domain, its missing parts supplied by reference TRBV7-2 and TRBJ2-2, is GAGVSQSPSNKVTEKGKDVELRCDPISGHTALYWYRQSLGQGLEFLIYFQGNSAPDKSGLPSDRFSAERTGGSVSTLTIQRTQQEDSAVYLCASSLDVTNTGELFFGEGSRLTVL.